Detailed here is one T cell receptor (beta chain). Per the study methods: The assay estimated nucleated cells by amplifying reference gene primers. Profiling relied on immunoSEQ multiplex PCR, and the TCRdb table lists in-frame clones only, not all of them. D and trimming come from the DNA, and the V and J calls and clone size come from that table. This sample carries tens of thousands of clones, more than 75% of them seen once, and the ten largest clones take under 6%. The data were taken from a study of blood T cell repertoires in COVID-19. Whole-study context: The United States, Italy and Spain supplied acute and convalescent COVID-19 samples. The analysed material was cDNA or gDNA that came from T cells, B-cell-depleted T cells, or PBMCs.

Germline CDR1 and CDR2: GTSNPN and SVGIG (reference sequence). J gave up 6 bases and V 3 bases, and 4 bases lay outside the gene matches. The CDR3 runs to 12 residues. The rearrangement links TRBV30 to TRBJ2-5, with 7 bases that match TRBD2. This sequence originates from a human donor in a cohort sampled during active COVID-19. Sample: peripheral blood. CDR3 in DNA: TGTGCCTGGAGGGGGGGGAGCCAGACCCAGTACTTC. It encodes CAWRGGSQTQYF.